This TCR beta chain is from a study of T cell changes during pregnancy in multiple sclerosis. This CDR3 spans 15 amino acids. CDR1 is SGHTS, CDR2 YDEGEE, per germline. The junction had 2 bases not matched to a gene; V was cut back by 2 bases and J by 2 bases. The table came from immunoSEQ multiplex PCR; TCRdb's copy has only in-frame clones and leaves some out. This sample yields tens of thousands of clones, of which around 90% are seen a single time; less than 0.8% belongs to the top ten. The TCR originated in a female donor in good health, enrolled as a control in a pregnancy study. The chain carries TRBV5-8 and TRBJ2-3, with TRBD2 matching 10 bases. This specimen consisted of CD4+ T cells from peripheral blood mononuclear cells, obtained in the first trimester of pregnancy. CDR3 sequence (DNA): TGTGCCAGCAGCTTTGGACTAGCGGACACAGATACGCAGTATTTT. It codes for CASSFGLADTDTQYF.